This TCR beta chain was profiled in a study of cytomegalovirus exposure and HLA in healthy donors. Turning to the study itself: Inside one of the first data releases sat 80 million to 95 million unique TCRs taken from HLA-typed donors. Points from the study as a whole: Researchers counted around 160 TCR beta chains as cytomegalovirus-associated. Cytomegalovirus status, reportedly, was diagnosed with high specificity and sensitivity by the classifier. Among immune exposure information, only CMV serostatus was available.

Trimming took 2 bases from V and 3 from J; bases not matched to a gene: 3. The CDR3 contains 15 residues. Looked up from germline, CDR1 is MNHEY and CDR2 is SMNVEV (reference sequence). The PCR had 60 Vbeta and 13 Jbeta primers. Repertoires were generated with immunoSEQ multiplex PCR, while TCRdb's copy carries only in-frame clones and drops some. The sample contains about 160,000 clones, approximately 80% of which appear only once. Concerning this clone: Its antigen remains unidentified.

J is TRBJ2-1 and V is TRBV27, with TRBD2 identical over 8 bases. The sequencing sample was made of PBMCs. The clonotype comes from a man between 35 and 55 years old in good health and CMV-seropositive. CDR3 loop: CASSLGAGVYNEQFF. The CDR3 coding sequence is TGTGCCAGCAGTTTAGGAGCGGGGGTCTACAATGAGCAGTTCTTC.